The T cell receptor beta chain described here comes from a study of shared clonotypes between healthy human individuals. Whole-study findings and limits: The study found about 5% of naive CD4 clonotypes shared across four donors.

This clone turned up a few times. No antigen is known for it. Other nucleotide sequences from this sample produce the same CDR3. CDR3 length: 12 residues. Trimming took off 8 bases at V and 4 bases at J, with 12 bases between the two ends. The germline CDR1 and CDR2 sequences are WSHSY and SAAADI. The authors distributed each subset's genomic DNA evenly over several immunoSEQ plates. Sorted-subset replicate PCR reactions contained around 220 ng DNA, corresponding to some 28,000 T cell genomes. Measured with immunoSEQ multiplex PCR; TCRdb has only the in-frame clones, and not every one. The sample comprises roughly 660,000 clones, roughly 91% of which are singletons, and approximately 35% rests with the top ten.

The sample taken for sequencing was memory CD8+ T cells from PBMCs. As to subset: CD45RO+ cells pooled with CCR7-negative TemRA cells. This receptor was obtained from a man between 18 and 35 years old in good health. Some clones in this sample may be carry-over from other donors' samples. This sequence joins TRBV10-2 and TRBJ2-7; tentative D call: TRBD2 (6 bases). Here the CDR3 reads CASGPGGYEQYF. CDR3 nucleotides: TGCGCCAGCGGGCCTGGAGGGTACGAGCAGTACTTC.